One and the same sample provided the 25 T cell receptor beta chains below, sequenced in a study of T cells in localized non-small cell lung cancer. The data were produced by immunoSEQ multiplex PCR, yet TCRdb's version contains in-frame clones alone and is incomplete. The sample lists roughly 66,000 clones; roughly 90% were seen once. Sequencing was performed on peripheral blood, taken before any cancer treatment. The receptors derive from a woman aged 35-75 years with stage I lung adenocarcinoma.

This chain connects TRBV6-1 to TRBJ2-7; 8 nucleotides align to TRBD1. The CDR3 sequence is 13 residues long. Germline V gene data show CDR1 as MNHNS and CDR2 as SASEGT. J lost 4 bases, V lost 6 bases, and 5 bases had no gene match. The CDR3 is CASRETGAYEQYF. In DNA, the CDR3 is TGTGCCAGCAGGGAGACAGGGGCATACGAGCAGTACTTC.

This clone was recorded only once. The chain recombines TRBV7-3 with TRBJ1-1; D perhaps matches TRBD1 (6 bases). Trimming removed 9 bases from V and 1 base from J, with 9 bases in between. Per the germline V gene, CDR1 is SGHTA and CDR2 is FQGTGA. The CDR3 loop spans 12 amino acids. The CDR3 region has the DNA TGTGCCAGTTCACAGGGGAACACTGAAGCTTTCTTT. This translates into CASSQGNTEAFF.

The chain carries TRBV11-2 and TRBJ2-7; 7 bases agree with TRBD1. The CDR3 spans 13 residues. Germline CDR1 SGHAT, CDR2 FQNNGV. The V segment lost 2 bases and the J segment 3 bases; nucleotides outside the gene matches: 1. CDR3 sequence (DNA): TGTGCCAGCAGCTTATCAGGGGGCTACGAGCAGTACTTC. It yields the protein CASSLSGGYEQYF.

The V call is TRBV7-8, the J call TRBJ1-3; D may be TRBD1 (6 bases). This CDR3 spans 16 amino acids. Per the germline V gene, CDR1 is SGHVS and CDR2 is FQNEAQ. V was shortened by 6 bases and J by 0 bases, with 15 bases between the two germline ends. The CDR3 loop reads CASSQGQGHSGNTIYF. The DNA of the CDR3 is TGTGCCAGCAGTCAGGGTCAGGGGCACTCTGGAAACACCATATATTTT.

The chain carries TRBV5-1 and TRBJ1-1, with TRBD1 matching over 9 bases. Germline CDR1 reads SGHRS; CDR2 reads YFSETQ. CDR3 size: 15 residues. Trimming removed 3 bases from V and 1 base from J; junction bases left unmatched: 4. In DNA, the CDR3 is TGCGCCAGCAGCTGGGACAGGGACTCGAACACTGAAGCTTTCTTT. This encodes CASSWDRDSNTEAFF.

The chain carries TRBV5-6 and TRBJ1-4, with D possibly TRBD1 on 5 matching bases. V shed 2 bases and J shed 2 bases, with 10 bases lying between them. This CDR3 region has 15 residues. Germline CDR1 and CDR2: SGHDT and YYEEEE. The CDR3 is CASSFEGRTNEKLFF. CDR3 coding DNA: TGTGCCAGCAGCTTCGAGGGGAGGACTAATGAAAAACTGTTTTTT.

The CDR3 loop reads CASSATGALTGELFF. The CDR3 DNA reads TGTGCCAGCAGTGCGACGGGGGCTCTCACCGGGGAGCTGTTTTTT. This chain joins TRBV2 and TRBJ2-2, with D perhaps assigned TRBD1 or TRBD2 (6 bases each). Germline CDR1 is SNHLY and CDR2 is FYNNEI. Trimming left V 4 bases short and J 4 bases short, with 13 bases between. This CDR3 has 15 amino acids.

This chain links TRBV2 with TRBJ2-5; D possibly corresponds to TRBD2 (6 bases). The CDR3 is 13 amino acids. Germline CDR1 and CDR2: SNHLY and FYNNEI. The V end was cut by 4 bases, the J end by 0 bases, with 6 bases between. The CDR3: CASSGTNQETQYF. DNA of the CDR3: TGTGCCAGCAGTGGGACTAACCAAGAGACCCAGTACTTC.

This clone was seen only once. The gene calls are TRBV7-2 and TRBJ2-3; the D is unclear. The CDR3 has 12 residues. V dropped 0 bases and J dropped 2 bases, with 0 bases sitting between them. Germline V CDR1 and CDR2: SGHTA, FQGNSA. CDR3 sequence (DNA): TGTGCCAGCAGCTTAGCCACAGATACGCAGTATTTT. Translation gives CASSLATDTQYF.

This clone was found once. V usage is TRBV25-1 and J usage is TRBJ2-3; D perhaps matches TRBD2 (5 bases). The CDR3 is 14 amino acids. Germline V gene lookup returns CDR1 MGHDK and CDR2 SYGVNS. Between the trimmed V and J ends, which lost 1 base and 5 bases, there was a span of 10 bases. The CDR3: CASSEWAGGDTQYF. In DNA form, the CDR3 reads TGTGCCAGCAGTGAATGGGCAGGAGGAGATACGCAGTATTTT.

The CDR3 is CASTPGQGGGEQYF. CDR3 bases: TGTGCCAGCACCCCGGGACAGGGAGGTGGCGAGCAGTACTTC. The genes are TRBV27 and TRBJ2-7, with TRBD1 matching over 9 bases. The germline CDR1 and CDR2 sequences are MNHEY and SMNVEV (reference sequence). The V and J ends lost 7 bases and 6 bases, in that order; junction bases with no gene match: 10. The CDR3 has 14 amino acids.

The chain couples TRBV5-1 to TRBJ1-1; weak D call: TRBD1 (5 bases). CDR1 is SGHRS and CDR2 is YFSETQ in the germline V gene. The CDR3 totals 13 residues. V was cut by 4 bases and J by 5 bases, with 12 bases left in between. The CDR3 DNA follows: TGCGCCAGCAGCACAGGCGGAGGGACTGAAGCTTTCTTT. Its translation is CASSTGGGTEAFF.

There are a few counts of this clone. J is TRBJ1-1 and V is TRBV2; D is unresolved. Germline CDR1 SNHLY, CDR2 FYNNEI. V lost 3 bases, J lost 1 base, and 6 bases lay in between. The CDR3 is made up of 13 amino acids. Written as DNA, the CDR3 is TGTGCCAGCAGTGATTTGGGGAACACTGAAGCTTTCTTT. Protein product: CASSDLGNTEAFF.

V gene TRBV4-1 combines with J gene TRBJ2-2; the match to TRBD1 covers 8 bases. The CDR3 runs to 15 residues. The V segment lost 5 bases and the J segment 6 bases; nucleotides outside the gene matches: 8. CDR1 is MGHRA and CDR2 is YSYEKL in the germline V gene. CDR3 nucleotides: TGCGCCAGCAGCGCAGGACAGGGAGCGGCCGGGGAGCTGTTTTTT. This sequence encodes CASSAGQGAAGELFF.

This chain links TRBV6-5 with TRBJ1-4; TRBD1 matches 7 bases. J lost 14 bases, V lost 0 bases, and 9 bases had no gene match. CDR1 MNHEY and CDR2 SVGAGI come from the germline V gene. The CDR3 totals 14 residues. CDR3 residues: CASSYSHQGDRLFF. The CDR3 bases are TGTGCCAGCAGTTACTCCCACCAGGGGGATAGGCTGTTTTTT.

The V and J genes are TRBV10-3 and TRBJ2-7; D is possibly TRBD1 (6 bases). Germline assignment: CDR1 ENHRY and CDR2 SYGVKD. This CDR3 contains 13 residues. V was trimmed by 6 bases and J by 6 bases, leaving 15 bases between them. CDR3: CAISRDTEGEQYF. Written as DNA, the CDR3 is TGTGCCATCAGCCGGGACACCGAGGGCGAGCAGTACTTC.

The V and J genes are TRBV5-1 and TRBJ2-6, with a possible D match to TRBD2 (5 bases). Germline V CDR1 and CDR2: SGHRS, YFSETQ. Trimming took off 5 bases at V and 3 bases at J, with 12 bases between the two ends. The CDR3 sequence is 15 residues long. The CDR3 is CASSPDFFGANVLTF. The DNA of the CDR3 is TGCGCCAGCAGTCCGGACTTTTTTGGGGCCAACGTCCTGACTTTC.

This chain links TRBV6-1 with TRBJ1-3, with no clear D. Germline values: CDR1 MNHNS, CDR2 SASEGT. Trimming pared 7 bases from V and 4 bases from J, leaving 8 bases between. CDR3 size: 12 residues. CDR3 sequence (DNA): TGTGCCAGCACGAGCGGGGGAAACACCATATATTTT. As protein: CASTSGGNTIYF.

V and J are TRBV7-3 and TRBJ2-3, with 7 bases fitting TRBD1. Per the germline V gene, CDR1 is SGHTA and CDR2 is FQGTGA. The V gene end was trimmed by 1 base and the J gene end by 6 bases; junction bases not matched to a gene: 1. This CDR3 spans 13 amino acids. In DNA, the CDR3 is TGTGCCAGCAGCTTAATAGGGGGCGATACGCAGTATTTT. Protein sequence: CASSLIGGDTQYF.

The V gene is TRBV29-1, the J gene TRBJ1-2; 7 bases map to TRBD1. CDR1 and CDR2 (germline): SQVTM, ANQGSEA. This CDR3 has 14 residues. The ends lost 1 base at V and 1 base at J; junction bases unmatched: 3. CDR3 coding DNA: TGCAGCGTTGAAGCACAGGGGATTAACTATGGCTACACCTTC. This translates into CSVEAQGINYGYTF.

This rearrangement joins TRBV7-8 to TRBJ1-1, with D possibly matching TRBD1 (6 bases). The germline gives CDR1 SGHVS, CDR2 FQNEAQ. The V end lost 0 bases, the J end lost 1 base, and 12 bases lay between the germline ends. This CDR3 region has 16 residues. The CDR3 loop reads CASSLAPGAANTEAFF. The CDR3, as DNA: TGTGCCAGCAGCTTAGCGCCGGGGGCGGCGAACACTGAAGCTTTCTTT.

The chain employs TRBV4-1 and TRBJ1-3; perhaps TRBD1 as D (5 bases). Germline assignment: CDR1 MGHRA and CDR2 YSYEKL. Trimming stripped 4 bases from V and 2 bases from J, with 15 bases between. The CDR3 covers 16 residues. CDR3 protein: CASSPSLRGAGNTIYF. CDR3 in DNA: TGCGCCAGCAGCCCCTCCCTGAGGGGAGCTGGAAACACCATATATTTT.

This chain connects TRBV7-2 to TRBJ2-3; weak D call: TRBD2 (7 bases). The CDR3 spans 17 residues. The V gene lost 2 bases and the J gene lost 3 bases, with 18 bases spanning the gap. Germline V gene data show CDR1 as SGHTA and CDR2 as FQGNSA. The CDR3 sequence: CASSLWPGGGGTDTQYF. The CDR3 bases are TGTGCCAGCAGCTTATGGCCTGGGGGGGGCGGAACAGATACGCAGTATTTT.

This chain links TRBV2 with TRBJ1-6; D gene uncertain. This CDR3 has 12 amino acids. Per the germline V gene, CDR1 is SNHLY and CDR2 is FYNNEI. Trimming pared 4 bases from V and 14 bases from J, leaving 12 bases between. The CDR3 DNA reads as TGTGCCAGCAGTGTCAGCCTGGAGGCCCTCCACTTT. It encodes CASSVSLEALHF. The full variable domain, completed using reference TRBV2 and TRBJ1-6, is EPEVTQTPSHQVTQMGQEVILRCVPISNHLYFYWYRQILGQKVEFLVSFYNNEISEKSEIFDDQFSVERPDGSNFTLKIRSTKLEDSAMYFCASSVSLEALHFGNGTRLTVT.

This clone has a single count. The chain links TRBV6-6 to TRBJ1-5; D not certain. This CDR3 is 14 amino acids long. Germline CDR1 MNHNY, CDR2 SVGAGI (reference sequence). The ends were cut back, 2 bases at V and 4 bases at J, with 9 bases in the middle. DNA for the CDR3: TGTGCCAGCAGTTACCCCGGAGGAAATCAGCCCCAGCATTTT. Translation: CASSYPGGNQPQHF.